The next 2 T cell receptor beta chains were all read from a single sample in a study of blood T cell repertoires in COVID-19. Assay used: immunoSEQ multiplex PCR; TCRdb lists only in-frame clones, some missing. The table records about 240,000 clones, 86% of them present only once. The sequencing sample was made of peripheral blood. These receptors came from a man aged 80 or over with acute or convalescent COVID-19.

V and J are TRBV19 and TRBJ1-4; D perhaps matches TRBD1 (5 bases). The CDR3 consists of 15 residues. V was cut by 3 bases and J by 0 bases, with 8 bases left in between. The germline V gene encodes CDR1 LNHDA and CDR2 SQIVND (reference sequence). The CDR3 loop is CASSILTATNEKLFF. The CDR3 DNA follows: TGTGCCAGTAGTATCTTGACAGCAACTAATGAAAAACTGTTTTTT.

This sequence joins TRBV27 and TRBJ2-5, with D possibly being TRBD1 (5 bases). Germline CDR1 reads MNHEY; CDR2 reads SMNVEV (reference sequence). The CDR3 runs 15 residues. The V gene lost 5 bases and the J gene lost 1 base, with 14 bases spanning the gap. The CDR3 protein is CASSPKDTVQETQYF. The CDR3 DNA sequence: TGTGCCAGCAGTCCCAAGGACACAGTCCAAGAGACCCAGTACTTC.